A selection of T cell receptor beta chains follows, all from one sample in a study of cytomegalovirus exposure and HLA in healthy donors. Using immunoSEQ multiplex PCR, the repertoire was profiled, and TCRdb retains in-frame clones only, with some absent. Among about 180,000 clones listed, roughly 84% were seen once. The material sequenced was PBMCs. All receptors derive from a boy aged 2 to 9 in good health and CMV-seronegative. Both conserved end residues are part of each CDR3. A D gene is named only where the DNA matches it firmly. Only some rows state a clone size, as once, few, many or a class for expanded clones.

DNA: TGCGCCAGCAGCCAAGAGGGACTAGCGGACGAGCAGTACTTC
CDR3: CASSQEGLADEQYF
V: TRBV4-1
J: TRBJ2-7
D: TRBD2
length: 14
size: few

DNA: TGTGCCAGCAGCGTACAACCGACTAGCCCATTCTCTGGGGCCAACGTCCTGACTTTC
CDR3: CASSVQPTSPFSGANVLTF
V: TRBV9
J: TRBJ2-6
D: TRBD2
length: 19
size: NA

DNA: TGTGCCAGCAGCGAGGGACAGCTAAATGGCTACACCTTC
CDR3: CASSEGQLNGYTF
V: TRBV5-6
J: TRBJ1-2
D: TRBD1
length: 13
size: NA

DNA: TGTGCCAGCAGCTTTAGAGTAGGGACAGGGAGCACTGAAGCTTTCTTT
CDR3: CASSFRVGTGSTEAFF
V: TRBV5-6
J: TRBJ1-1
D: TRBD1
length: 16
size: NA

DNA: TGCCCCAGCAGCCTTCGACTAGAACAGGCGGCGGATACGCAGTATTTT
CDR3: CPSSLRLEQAADTQYF
V: TRBV4-1
J: TRBJ2-3
D: NA
length: 16
size: NA

DNA: TGTGCCATCGGAAATCGGGACAGGGGCACAGATACGCAGTATTTT
CDR3: CAIGNRDRGTDTQYF
V: TRBV10-3
J: TRBJ2-3
D: TRBD1
length: 15
size: NA

DNA: TGTGCCAGCAGCCCAGGAGGGGGCCAGAGGGACTATGGCTACACCTTC
CDR3: CASSPGGGQRDYGYTF
V: TRBV5-6
J: TRBJ1-2
D: TRBD1
length: 16
size: NA

DNA: TGTGCCAGCAGCGAAACTAGCGGGAGAGCTGGCAATGAGCAGTTCTTC
CDR3: CASSETSGRAGNEQFF
V: TRBV11-3
J: TRBJ2-1
D: TRBD2
length: 16
size: NA

DNA: TGTGCCAGCAGTGAAAGGTGGGAGGGGGGTATGAACACTGAAGCTTTCTTT
CDR3: CASSERWEGGMNTEAFF
V: TRBV6-1
J: TRBJ1-1
D: NA
length: 17
size: NA

DNA: TGTGCCAGCAGCTTATCAGAGAACACTGAAGCTTTCTTT
CDR3: CASSLSENTEAFF
V: TRBV7-3
J: TRBJ1-1
D: NA
length: 13
size: NA

DNA: TGCGCCAGCAGTGAGTCCGGCACAGATACGCAGTATTTT
CDR3: CASSESGTDTQYF
V: TRBV10-1
J: TRBJ2-3
D: NA
length: 13
size: NA

DNA: TGTGCCAGCAGCTCCCCTGGAAGGACAGAAGCTTTCTTT
CDR3: CASSSPGRTEAFF
V: TRBV13
J: TRBJ1-1
D: NA
length: 13
size: NA

DNA: TGTGCCAGCAACAGATGGGATCAGCCCCAGCATTTT
CDR3: CASNRWDQPQHF
V: TRBV19
J: TRBJ1-5
D: NA
length: 12
size: NA

DNA: TGTGCCAGCAGGGCACGCACTAGCGGGATTGGCAATGAGCAGTTCTTC
CDR3: CASRARTSGIGNEQFF
V: TRBV11-2
J: TRBJ2-1
D: TRBD2
length: 16
size: NA